This T cell receptor (beta chain) was retrieved from a study of shared clonotypes between healthy human individuals. Overall study context: The composition of the donors was a couple of women and a few men aged 18 to 49. Researchers assigned three CD4 naive, three CD4 memory, two CD8 naive and one CD8 memory plate to each donor.

The input for sorted-subset replicate PCRs was 200 ng DNA, tens of thousands of T cell genomes. Original analysis: ImmunoSEQ sequences covered only the junction and lacked quality scores; filtering therefore differed. Produced via immunoSEQ multiplex PCR; TCRdb's table is partial and in-frame only. V, J and clone size are taken as reported in that table, and D and trimming were inferred from the DNA itself. In the table there are roughly 2.5 million clones, roughly nine tenths of which are singletons. Germline V gene data show CDR1 as MNHNS and CDR2 as SASEGT. The CDR3 sequence is 15 residues long. Trimming at V came to 10 bases and at J to 0 bases, leaving 7 bases not matched to a gene.

The chain combines TRBV6-1 with TRBJ1-2; 11 bases fit TRBD1. The TCR sequence derives from a man aged 18 to 30 in good health. Sequences were obtained from naive CD4+ T cells sorted from blood. Subset specified: CD45RA+ positively selected. CDR3 coding DNA: TGTGCCATAGGACAGGGGGCTATCGCTAACTATGGCTACACCTTC. The encoded protein is CAIGQGAIANYGYTF.